This paragraph reports one T cell receptor beta chain. Repertoires were generated with immunoSEQ multiplex PCR, while TCRdb's copy carries only in-frame clones and drops some. This sample yields fewer than 90,000 clones, of which about nine tenths are seen a single time; over 0.45% belongs to the top ten. The source of the sample is a study of blood T cell repertoires in COVID-19. Study background: Collection of acute and convalescent COVID-19 samples took place in the United States, Italy and Spain. In each case, the material was cDNA or gDNA derived from T cells, B-cell-depleted T cells, or PBMCs.

There are 13 residues in the CDR3. Deletions cut 5 bases from V and 2 bases from J, with 9 bases between. The germline gives CDR1 MNHEY, CDR2 SMNVEV (reference sequence). The chain employs TRBV27 and TRBJ1-2; unclear D gene. This clonotype was sampled from a man in his fifties or sixties with acute or convalescent COVID-19. Sequencing input: peripheral blood. CDR3 sequence (DNA): TGTGCCAGCAGTCCCGCGCGGAACTATGGCTACACCTTC. It encodes CASSPARNYGYTF.